This passage covers 21 T cell receptor beta chains from one sample sequenced in a study of T cell responses to AZD1222 COVID-19 vaccine (dated by TCRdb to the early 2020s). To prepare the library, the immunoSEQ multiplex PCR assay was applied. TCRdb holds this immuneACCESS table with in-frame rearrangements only. Some clones are missing; in checked studies, unresolved V genes explain under half, and the rest has no known cause. The sample yields approximately 100,000 clones; approximately 90% were counted once. More than 15% of the sample belongs to the ten largest clones. The time point label, as the study defines it: baseline before first vaccination. Sequences were derived from peripheral blood, sampled on day 0 of AZD1222 vaccination. These TCRs come from an adult in good health.

This chain uses TRBV4-1 with TRBJ2-1; D is unresolved. Germline CDR1 reads MGHRA; CDR2 reads YSYEKL. CDR3 length equals 15 residues. Deletions cut 0 bases from V and 4 bases from J, with 10 bases between. The CDR3 region is CASSQDWIGYNEQFF. DNA of the CDR3: TGCGCCAGCAGCCAAGATTGGATAGGGTACAATGAGCAGTTCTTC.

This clone occurred a few times. The V call is TRBV28, the J call TRBJ1-5, with 7 bases matching TRBD1. The CDR3 runs to 16 residues. Germline CDR1 and CDR2: MDHEN and SYDVKM. Germline trimming cut 4 bases from V and 3 bases from J; bases unmatched to any gene: 9. CDR3 region: CASSSNPGQFNQPQHF. DNA of the CDR3: TGTGCCAGCAGTTCTAATCCGGGACAGTTCAATCAGCCCCAGCATTTT.

The chain couples TRBV5-4 to TRBJ1-1; perhaps TRBD1 as D (5 bases). Between the trimmed V and J ends, which lost 3 bases and 0 bases, there was a span of 21 bases. CDR3 size: 18 residues. Per the germline V gene, CDR1 is SGHNT and CDR2 is YYREEE (reference sequence). CDR3 protein: CASSSASKPGPLNTEAFF. CDR3 nucleotides: TGTGCCAGCAGCTCGGCGTCGAAACCGGGACCCCTGAACACTGAAGCTTTCTTT.

The chain recombines TRBV5-1 with TRBJ1-1; D not resolved. Germline assignment: CDR1 SGHRS and CDR2 YFSETQ. The CDR3 is 15 amino acids. The V end was cut by 4 bases, the J end by 1 base, with 14 bases between. The CDR3 here is CASSVHQGPNTEAFF. The CDR3 DNA reads TGCGCCAGCAGCGTACATCAAGGACCGAACACTGAAGCTTTCTTT.

The chain is built from TRBV29-1 and TRBJ1-2; 8 positions agree with TRBD1. V was clipped by 3 bases and J by 7 bases; unmatched bases: 10. The germline CDR1 and CDR2 sequences are SQVTM and ANQGSEA. The CDR3 consists of 14 residues. The CDR3 loop reads CSVDFGQGAIGYTF. The DNA for the CDR3 is TGCAGCGTTGATTTCGGCCAGGGGGCTATTGGCTACACCTTC.

J is TRBJ1-1 and V is TRBV3-1 (or the pseudogene TRBV3-2); D might be TRBD1 (6 bases). Germline loops: CDR1 LGHDT, CDR2 YNNKEL (reference sequence). The CDR3 covers 16 residues. V was cut by 4 bases and J by 1 base, with 16 bases left in between. This chain's CDR3 is CASSPKDRGQNTEAFF. As DNA, the CDR3 is TGTGCCAGCAGCCCAAAGGATCGGGGGCAGAACACTGAAGCTTTCTTT.

The chain employs TRBV28 and TRBJ1-5; D gene uncertain. This CDR3 has 13 residues. Germline CDR1 is MDHEN and CDR2 is SYDVKM. V was clipped by 6 bases and J by 9 bases, with 15 bases between them. The CDR3 coding sequence is TGTGCCAGCAGACCCGACCCGTTATGGCCCCAGCATTTT. It yields the protein CASRPDPLWPQHF. Filled out from reference TRBV28 and TRBJ1-5, the complete variable domain reads DVKVTQSSRYLVKRTGEKVFLECVQDMDHENMFWYRQDPGLGLRLIYFSYDVKMKEKGDIPEGYSVSREKKERFSLILESASTNQTSMYLCASRPDPLWPQHFGDGTRLSIL.

The chain links TRBV25-1 to TRBJ2-7, with a tentative D call TRBD1 (6 bases). Deletions cut 7 bases from V and 0 bases from J, with 10 bases between. The CDR3 totals 13 residues. Germline V gene data show CDR1 as MGHDK and CDR2 as SYGVNS. CDR3 residues: CASKQGHSYEQYF. For the CDR3, the DNA is TGTGCCAGCAAACAGGGTCACTCCTACGAGCAGTACTTC.

The chain carries TRBV24-1 and TRBJ2-7; tentatively, D is TRBD1 (6 bases). V was shortened by 9 bases and J by 6 bases, with 14 bases between the two germline ends. The CDR3 sequence is 12 residues long. Germline CDR1 is KGHDR and CDR2 is SFDVKD. The CDR3 protein is CATPIGRGEQYV. The CDR3 nucleotides are TGTGCCACCCCCATCGGCAGGGGCGAGCAGTACGTC.

The rearrangement links TRBV7-3 to TRBJ2-1; maybe TRBD2 (6 bases). In germline, CDR1 is SGHTA, CDR2 FQGTGA. V lost 5 bases and J 2 bases, leaving 7 bases between the germline ends. CDR3 length: 13 residues. Here the CDR3 DNA reads TGTGCCAGCAGCGGGGGGACCTACAATGAGCAGTTCTTC. Its translation is CASSGGTYNEQFF.

The rearrangement uses TRBV5-4 and TRBJ2-1; D is possibly TRBD2 (5 bases). The V end lost 3 bases, the J end lost 2 bases, and 9 bases lay between the germline ends. Germline values: CDR1 SGHNT, CDR2 YYREEE (reference sequence). This CDR3 comprises 14 residues. CDR3 sequence reads: CASSSIGTYNEQFF. The DNA for the CDR3 is TGTGCCAGCAGCTCCATCGGGACCTACAATGAGCAGTTCTTC.

This sequence joins TRBV6-5 and TRBJ1-2; D is unresolved. Deletions cut 5 bases from V and 4 bases from J, with 17 bases between. Germline lookup yields CDR1 MNHEY and CDR2 SVGAGI. CDR3 length equals 15 residues. The CDR3 is CASSQTPFQTYGYTF. For the CDR3, the DNA is TGTGCCAGCAGTCAAACCCCCTTTCAAACCTATGGCTACACCTTC.

This chain uses TRBV28 with TRBJ1-2; D is perhaps TRBD1 (6 bases). The CDR3 runs to 14 residues. V dropped 7 bases and J dropped 4 bases, with 16 bases sitting between them. CDR1 is MDHEN, CDR2 SYDVKM, per germline. The CDR3 region has the DNA TGTGCCAGCACCCCACAGGGACGGGGCTATGGCTACACCTTC. This encodes CASTPQGRGYGYTF.

The V gene is TRBV6-1, the J gene TRBJ2-7; 8 bases fit TRBD1. CDR3 size: 14 residues. The germline CDR1 and CDR2 sequences are MNHNS and SASEGT. J gave up 0 bases and V 6 bases, and 4 bases lay outside the gene matches. The CDR3 is CASSRTGSSYEQYF. The CDR3 DNA reads as TGTGCCAGCAGCCGGACAGGGAGCTCCTACGAGCAGTACTTC.

As DNA, the CDR3 is TGTGCCAGCAGCTTGTCTGGCAATCAGCCCCAGCATTTT. Its translation is CASSLSGNQPQHF. This chain joins TRBV5-6 and TRBJ1-5; D is unclear. Germline V gene lookup returns CDR1 SGHDT and CDR2 YYEEEE. This CDR3 region has 13 residues. Trimming removed 1 base at V and 2 bases at J, with 4 bases between.

The CDR3 loop reads CASSLEGWAGELFF. The CDR3 region has the DNA TGTGCCAGCAGCTTAGAAGGCTGGGCCGGGGAGCTGTTTTTT. V usage is TRBV7-9 and J usage is TRBJ2-2, with D unclear. Trimming took off 1 base at V and 6 bases at J, with 9 bases between the two ends. The CDR3 extends over 14 amino acids. CDR1 and CDR2 from the germline V gene are SEHNR and FQNEAQ (reference sequence).

V gene TRBV15 combines with J gene TRBJ2-1; TRBD2 matches 9 bases. This CDR3 is 16 amino acids long. Trimming removed 0 bases from V and 4 bases from J; junction bases left unmatched: 4. Germline CDR1 LNHNV, CDR2 YYDKDF (reference sequence). The CDR3 here is CATSRDWAGGYNEQFF. Here the CDR3 DNA reads TGTGCCACCAGCAGAGACTGGGCGGGGGGGTACAATGAGCAGTTCTTC.

This clone was picked up one time. This rearrangement joins TRBV24-1 to TRBJ2-7; D ambiguous. Germline values: CDR1 KGHDR, CDR2 SFDVKD. V lost 5 bases to trimming and J lost 0 bases, with 10 bases between them. The CDR3 spans 14 residues. The CDR3 protein is CATSAPFYSYEQYV. DNA of the CDR3: TGTGCCACCAGTGCCCCCTTCTACTCCTACGAGCAGTACGTC.

Only one count was recorded for this clone. The rearrangement links TRBV7-9 to TRBJ2-7, with TRBD1 identical over 8 bases. The V and J ends lost 1 base and 2 bases, in that order; junction bases with no gene match: 1. The CDR3 loop spans 14 amino acids. Germline V CDR1 and CDR2: SEHNR, FQNEAQ (reference sequence). DNA of the CDR3: TGTGCCAGCAGCTTAGTGGGACAGGCCTACGAGCAGTACTTC. Residues: CASSLVGQAYEQYF. Filled out from reference TRBV7-9 and TRBJ2-7, the complete variable domain reads DTGVSQNPRHKITKRGQNVTFRCDPISEHNRLYWYRQTLGQGPEFLTYFQNEAQLEKSRLLSDRFSAERPKGSFSTLEIQRTEQGDSAMYLCASSLVGQAYEQYFGPGTRLTVT.

The rearrangement uses TRBV29-1 and TRBJ2-3; 10 bases are a match to TRBD2. The CDR3 consists of 18 residues. Germline V gives CDR1 SQVTM, CDR2 ANQGSEA. Unmatched junction bases numbered 9, after V lost 0 bases and J lost 0 bases. In DNA, the CDR3 is TGCAGCGTTGAAGATCTTCCCCTAGCGGGGGCTAGCACAGATACGCAGTATTTT. Its protein is CSVEDLPLAGASTDTQYF.

The J gene is TRBJ2-5, the V gene TRBV28; a weak D match, TRBD2 (5 bases). This CDR3 region has 15 residues. V was clipped by 7 bases and J by 3 bases, with 18 bases between them. CDR1 and CDR2 from the germline V gene are MDHEN and SYDVKM. The CDR3 here is CASTGRGGKKETQYF. The CDR3 DNA follows: TGTGCCAGCACCGGCCGGGGTGGGAAAAAAGAGACCCAGTACTTC.